This TCR beta chain was sequenced during a study of monozygotic twins with inflammatory bowel disease (dated by TCRdb to the late 2010s). Broadly, across the study: A total of 28 monozygotic twin pairs were included in the full study, comprising nine German pairs (four IBD-concordant, five IBD-discordant) and 19 IBD-discordant Danish pairs. The search for disease-associated traits relied mainly on comparing, within discordant pairs, IBD patients with their genetically identical healthy co-twins. Each individual had, on average, about 151 000 unique TCRalpha sequences and 181 000 unique TCRbeta sequences available for analysis.

On this clonotype: No antigen is known for it.

The library was produced with 5' RACE. For each TCR library, approximately 3.5 ug of total RNA was used. cDNA was synthesized with SMARTScribe reverse transcriptase in eight separate reactions per sample. During cDNA synthesis, unique molecular identifiers containing a 6-nucleotide sample barcode were introduced by template switching. TCRalpha and TCRbeta cDNA was amplified in two nested PCRs of approximately 17 and 9 cycles, and bead purification was carried out after each PCR. Before amplification, the cDNA was both treated with uracil DNA-glycosylase and purified with the QIAquick PCR purification kit. The second PCR added Illumina TruSeq-compatible adapters along with sample-specific barcodes. TapeStation and Qubit were used to check library quality and concentration, and roughly 4.9 ng of each library was pooled. The pooled libraries were sequenced with 2 x 100 bp reads and custom sequencing primers on an Illumina HiSeq2500 single-index Rapid Run. On the authors' methods: UMI-based consensus assembly with MiGEC version 1.2.6 was used to correct PCR and sequencing errors. MiXCR version 2.1.1 was used to carry out V(D)J alignment, clonotype assembly and CDR3 extraction. Gene usage, clonotype sharing and MAIT/NKT TCR abundance were normalised by analysing the top 1000, 10 000 and 20 000 clonotypes per sample. After downsampling to 27 000 UMIs, diversity was calculated as the inverse Simpson index using the vegan R package. Paired Mann-Whitney U tests were applied to discordant twin pairs, and Benjamini-Hochberg correction was used for multiple testing. After reprocessing by TCRdb, each CDR3 protein sequence is one entry, and no DNA is given. The V and J calls reflect TCRdb's pipeline rather than the authors' work. The sample table on file contains 200,000 to 250,000 distinct CDR3 sequences. The ten largest clones add up to roughly 7.1% of the sample.

Broad study findings and their caveats: Repertoire similarity did not differ between concordant and discordant twins, possibly due to limited statistical power. Compared with healthy twins, IBD patients shared fewer clonotypes with other individuals, and the difference was most pronounced in patients with signs of disease activity. No single strong signal or clonotype linked to IBD turned up in the results, so the idea that one exists was not supported. A decrease in TCRbeta repertoire diversity, as measured by inverse Simpson index, was observed in IBD patients compared with their healthy co-twins. Background noise and inter-individual variability may have been introduced into the repertoires by the differing immunosuppressive treatments among patients. Different T cell subtypes could not be distinguished in the analysis.

From each donor, a roughly 2.5 ml peripheral blood sample was collected into PAXgene tubes and kept at -80 degrees C. Total RNA was isolated from whole blood with the PAXgene blood miRNA kit on an automated QIAcube, without T cell sorting. Deep TCRalpha and TCRbeta repertoire profiling with unique molecular barcoding was performed on peripheral blood of monozygotic twin pairs concordant or discordant for inflammatory bowel disease. Smoking habits were recorded for all twin pairs, with individuals classified as current, former or never smokers. From its cysteine to its phenylalanine, the CDR3 spans 13 amino acids. DNA is not on record. CDR1 and CDR2, per the germline V gene, are SGHTA and FQGNSA.

The rearrangement combines TRBV7-2 with TRBJ2-5; TCRdb gives TRBD1 as the D gene, but with no DNA this cannot be confirmed. Material for sequencing was blood. The TCR sequence derives from a human donor with ulcerative colitis or Crohn's disease, or a healthy co-twin of an affected twin (not recorded which). CDR3 sequence: CASNRGIEETQYF.